The TCR beta chain under discussion was sequenced for a study of T cell responses to AZD1222 COVID-19 vaccine. Study results and caveats: At 160-218 and 743-854, vaccine-associated CD4 TCRs were dominant, and they spanned spike.

Note on this clone: Antigen specificity is unknown.

The table came from immunoSEQ multiplex PCR; TCRdb's copy has only in-frame clones and leaves some out. The data show some 150,000 clones, with approximately 85% seen just once and more than 7.5% held by the top ten. The CDR3 runs 17 residues. The V gene lost 2 bases and the J gene lost 3 bases, with 15 bases spanning the gap. Per germline, CDR1 SGHNT and CDR2 YYREEE (reference sequence). The sample here was peripheral blood, taken 28 days after the second dose of the MenACWY control vaccine. V usage is TRBV5-4 and J usage is TRBJ2-6; possible D gene TRBD2, 7 bases. This clonotype was sampled from an adult who received the MenACWY meningococcal vaccine as a control. CDR3 sequence: CASSLPPGGRGANVLTF. The CDR3 DNA sequence: TGTGCCAGCAGCTTACCCCCCGGGGGGCGTGGGGCCAACGTCCTGACTTTC.